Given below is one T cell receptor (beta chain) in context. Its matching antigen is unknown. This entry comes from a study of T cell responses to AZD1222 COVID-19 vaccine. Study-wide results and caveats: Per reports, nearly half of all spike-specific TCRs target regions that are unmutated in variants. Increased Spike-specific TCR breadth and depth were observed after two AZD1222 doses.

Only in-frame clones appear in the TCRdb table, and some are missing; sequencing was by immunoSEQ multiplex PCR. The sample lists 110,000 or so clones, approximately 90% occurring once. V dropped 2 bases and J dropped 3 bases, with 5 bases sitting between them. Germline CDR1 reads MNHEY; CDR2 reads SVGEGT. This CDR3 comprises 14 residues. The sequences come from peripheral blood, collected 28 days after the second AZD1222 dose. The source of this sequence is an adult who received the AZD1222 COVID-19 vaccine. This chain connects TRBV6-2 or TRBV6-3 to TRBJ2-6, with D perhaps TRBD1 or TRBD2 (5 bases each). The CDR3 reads CASSYGGGANVLTF. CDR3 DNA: TGTGCCAGCAGTTACGGGGGTGGGGCCAACGTCCTGACTTTC.